Given below is one TCR beta chain in context. The data are from a study of blood T cell repertoires in COVID-19. Study summary: Samples representing acute and convalescent COVID-19 were sourced from the United States, Italy and Spain. PBMCs, B-cell-depleted T cells, or T cells provided the cDNA or gDNA that made up the material.

Data came from immunoSEQ multiplex PCR; TCRdb stores just in-frame clones and leaves some out. The table records about 260,000 clones, approximately 90% of them present only once. The CDR3 runs to 13 residues. Per the germline V gene, CDR1 is MDHEN and CDR2 is SYDVKM. V lost 1 base to trimming and J lost 5 bases, with 8 bases between them. The TCR sequence derives from a woman in her forties or fifties who had recovered from COVID-19. The sample taken for sequencing was peripheral blood. V is TRBV28 and J is TRBJ1-1; D ambiguous. CDR3 region: CASSLFGGTEAFF. As DNA, the CDR3 is TGTGCCAGCAGTTTATTCGGCGGGACTGAAGCTTTCTTT.